This TCR beta chain was sequenced in a study of beta chain features in type 1 diabetes. What was sequenced were expressed TCRB transcripts, since all of the isolated RNA had been reverse transcribed. Libraries were prepared by immunoSEQ multiplex PCR; TCRdb keeps only in-frame clonotypes and omits some of them. The sample yields around 340,000 clones, under 8.5% seen once. The CDR3 runs 11 residues. Germline CDR1 and CDR2: DFQATT and SNEGSKA (reference sequence). Trimming stripped 4 bases from V and 8 bases from J, with 9 bases between. The sequenced sample was central memory CD4+ T cells from blood. The V gene is TRBV20-1, the J gene TRBJ2-1; TRBD1 might be the D (6 bases). The receptor was derived from a woman under 30 in good health. As DNA, the CDR3 is TGCAGTGCTACCCCAGGGGATGAGCAGTTCTTC. Its translation: CSATPGDEQFF.